The present entry profiles one T cell receptor (beta chain) with its context. Here immunoSEQ multiplex PCR was the method, and the copy in TCRdb shows in-frame clones only, minus some. The sample consists of about 440,000 clones, about 87% of them appearing once. These data come from a study of blood T cell repertoires in COVID-19. About the research overall: COVID-19 samples, acute and convalescent, were from the United States, Italy and Spain.

In Seattle, patients joined the study during active infection and were tracked longitudinally. The sample taken for sequencing was peripheral blood. This sequence was found in a woman between 50 and 59 years old with COVID-19, enrolled during active disease.

CDR3 loop: CASSLATDQSHEQYF. DNA of the CDR3: TGTGCCAGCAGCTTAGCGACAGACCAGTCCCACGAGCAGTACTTC. The rearrangement joins TRBV11-2 to TRBJ2-7, with D perhaps TRBD1 (5 bases). This CDR3 has 15 residues. Trimming removed 1 base at V and 5 bases at J, with 15 bases between. Germline V CDR1 and CDR2: SGHAT, FQNNGV.